These T cell receptor beta chains were read from a single sample in a study of control samples from healthy donors and cancer patients. Repertoires were generated with immunoSEQ multiplex PCR, while TCRdb's copy carries only in-frame clones and drops some. The repertoire holds tens of thousands of clones, with 75% to 90% as singletons. The sequencing input was blood. Source of these receptors: a man between 45 and 60 years old in good health. Both conserved end residues are part of each CDR3. A D gene is named only where the DNA matches it firmly. Not every row has a clone size; where given, it reads once, few, many or a size class.

CDR3: CASSFTDYGYTF
DNA: TGTGCCAGCAGCTTCACAGACTATGGCTACACCTTC
size: -
J: TRBJ1-2
D: -
V: TRBV12-3/TRBV12-4

CDR3: CATSDPLQGYEQYF
DNA: TGTGCCACCAGTGACCCTCTCCAGGGTTACGAGCAGTACTTC
size: -
J: TRBJ2-7
D: -
V: TRBV24-1

CDR3: CASNTVAGLEQFF
DNA: TGTGCCAGCAACACAGTAGCGGGACTCGAGCAGTTCTTC
size: -
J: TRBJ2-1
D: TRBD2
V: TRBV2

CDR3: CASATGLAGQETQYF
DNA: TGTGCTAGTGCCACGGGACTAGCGGGACAAGAGACCCAGTACTTC
size: -
J: TRBJ2-5
D: TRBD2
V: TRBV12-5

CDR3: CATSDPAGQWVEQPQHF
DNA: TGTGCCACCAGTGATCCAGCGGGACAGTGGGTGGAACAGCCCCAGCATTTT
size: -
J: TRBJ1-5
D: TRBD1
V: TRBV24-1

CDR3: CASSLLGRELFF
DNA: TGTGCCAGCAGCTTACTAGGTCGGGAGCTGTTTTTT
size: -
J: TRBJ2-2
D: -
V: TRBV7-3

CDR3: CASSQDPDLYGYTF
DNA: TGTGCCAGCAGCCAAGATCCAGACCTATATGGCTACACCTTC
size: -
J: TRBJ1-2
D: -
V: TRBV3-1/TRBV3-2

CDR3: CASSFVLGTGYEAFF
DNA: TGTGCCAGCAGCTTCGTTCTAGGGACAGGGTATGAAGCTTTCTTT
size: -
J: TRBJ1-1
D: TRBD1
V: TRBV11-2

CDR3: CASSLLAVKPTDTQYF
DNA: TGCGCCAGCAGCCTCCTAGCGGTCAAACCGACAGATACGCAGTATTTT
size: -
J: TRBJ2-3
D: TRBD2
V: TRBV4-1

CDR3: CASSQGVRNQPQHF
DNA: TGTGCCAGCAGCCAAGGGGTTCGCAATCAGCCCCAGCATTTT
size: -
J: TRBJ1-5
D: -
V: TRBV3-1/TRBV3-2

CDR3: CASNGRLSPYEQYF
DNA: TGCGCCAGCAACGGCCGACTATCCCCCTACGAGCAGTACTTC
size: -
J: TRBJ2-7
D: -
V: TRBV23-1

CDR3: CASSELGALGQETQYF
DNA: TGTGCCAGCAGTGAATTGGGGGCGCTCGGCCAAGAGACCCAGTACTTC
size: -
J: TRBJ2-5
D: -
V: TRBV25-1

CDR3: CASSLSRGVNEQFF
DNA: TGTGCCAGCAGCCTGTCCAGGGGGGTCAATGAGCAGTTCTTC
size: -
J: TRBJ2-1
D: -
V: TRBV11-3

CDR3: CSVGDRGYEQYF
DNA: TGCAGCGTGGGGGACAGGGGCTACGAGCAGTACTTC
size: -
J: TRBJ2-7
D: TRBD1
V: TRBV29-1

CDR3: CASSLDPDGQGYNSPLHF
DNA: TGTGCCAGCAGCTTAGATCCGGACGGGCAGGGCTATAATTCACCCCTCCACTTT
size: -
J: TRBJ1-6
D: -
V: TRBV7-2

CDR3: CASSLAELAGTDTQYF
DNA: TGTGCCAGCAGCTTAGCCGAACTAGCTGGCACAGATACGCAGTATTTT
size: -
J: TRBJ2-3
D: -
V: TRBV7-8

CDR3: CASSPQGLWGYTF
DNA: TGTGCCAGCAGCCCCCAGGGTTTATGGGGCTACACCTTC
size: -
J: TRBJ1-2
D: -
V: TRBV7-2

CDR3: CASNRGTRETQYF
DNA: TGTGCCAGCAATCGAGGGACCCGAGAGACCCAGTACTTC
size: -
J: TRBJ2-5
D: -
V: TRBV11-2

CDR3: CASSPGGERGQPQHF
DNA: TGTGCCAGCTCTCCAGGGGGGGAAAGAGGTCAGCCCCAGCATTTT
size: -
J: TRBJ1-5
D: TRBD1
V: TRBV18

CDR3: CASSLLPSGAFQETQYF
DNA: TGTGCCAGCAGCTTGTTACCCAGCGGGGCCTTCCAAGAGACCCAGTACTTC
size: -
J: TRBJ2-5
D: TRBD2
V: TRBV5-4

CDR3: CATSRTQGPHEQYF
DNA: TGTGCCACCAGCAGAACTCAGGGGCCCCACGAGCAGTACTTC
size: -
J: TRBJ2-7
D: -
V: TRBV15

CDR3: CASSLGLGYTF
DNA: TGTGCCAGCAGCTTGGGACTTGGCTACACCTTC
size: -
J: TRBJ1-2
D: -
V: TRBV7-9

CDR3: CASSLVGSGKQYF
DNA: TGTGCCAGCAGTTTGGTAGGAAGCGGGAAGCAGTACTTC
size: -
J: TRBJ2-7
D: TRBD2
V: TRBV12-3/TRBV12-4

CDR3: CASSVWGQGVEETQYF
DNA: TGTGCCAGCAGCGTCTGGGGACAGGGGGTGGAGGAGACCCAGTACTTC
size: -
J: TRBJ2-5
D: TRBD1
V: TRBV9

CDR3: CASSLMGSTGELFF
DNA: TGTGCCAGCAGCTTAATGGGGAGCACCGGGGAGCTGTTTTTT
size: once
J: TRBJ2-2
D: -
V: TRBV7-3

CDR3: CASSQVPGASTEAFF
DNA: TGTGCCAGCAGCCAAGTTCCGGGGGCTAGCACTGAAGCTTTCTTT
size: -
J: TRBJ1-1
D: -
V: TRBV3-1/TRBV3-2

CDR3: CASSSDRFYEQYF
DNA: TGTGCCAGCAGCAGCGACAGGTTCTACGAGCAGTACTTC
size: -
J: TRBJ2-7
D: -
V: TRBV5-6

CDR3: CASSLAYSPGQVFNTGELFF
DNA: TGTGCCAGCAGTTTAGCATACAGTCCGGGACAGGTTTTTAACACCGGGGAGCTGTTTTTT
size: -
J: TRBJ2-2
D: TRBD1
V: TRBV27

CDR3: CASSFRQGLPYEQYF
DNA: TGTGCCAGCAGCTTTCGACAGGGGCTACCCTACGAGCAGTACTTC
size: -
J: TRBJ2-7
D: TRBD1
V: TRBV7-9

CDR3: CASSLAPGTANYGYTF
DNA: TGCGCCAGCAGCTTGGCTCCCGGGACAGCTAACTATGGCTACACCTTC
size: -
J: TRBJ1-2
D: TRBD1
V: TRBV5-1

CDR3: CASSLARASYEQYF
DNA: TGTGCCAGCAGCTTAGCCAGGGCATCCTACGAGCAGTACTTC
size: -
J: TRBJ2-7
D: -
V: TRBV7-9

CDR3: CASMVRGGTGELFF
DNA: TGTGCCAGCATGGTCCGAGGGGGCACCGGGGAGCTGTTTTTT
size: -
J: TRBJ2-2
D: -
V: TRBV6-6

CDR3: CASSLGSNEQFF
DNA: TGCGCCAGCAGCTTGGGGAGCAATGAGCAGTTCTTC
size: -
J: TRBJ2-1
D: -
V: TRBV5-1

CDR3: CATSRDPKGAASGSYAQNTQYF
DNA: TGTGCCACCAGCAGAGACCCTAAGGGGGCGGCTAGCGGGAGCTACGCACAGAATACGCAGTATTTT
size: -
J: TRBJ2-3
D: TRBD2
V: TRBV15

CDR3: CASSFRDRDFEQYF
DNA: TGTGCCAGCAGCTTCCGGGACAGGGATTTCGAGCAGTACTTC
size: -
J: TRBJ2-7
D: TRBD1
V: TRBV7-8

CDR3: CASSFTRDEQYF
DNA: TGTGCCAGCAGCTTCACAAGGGACGAGCAGTACTTC
size: -
J: TRBJ2-7
D: -
V: TRBV11-2

CDR3: CASSEGVQGPEAFF
DNA: TGTGCCAGCAGTGAGGGGGTACAGGGGCCCGAAGCTTTCTTT
size: -
J: TRBJ1-1
D: TRBD1
V: TRBV2

CDR3: CASSLGPTGELFF
DNA: TGTGCCAGCAGTCTCGGACCCACCGGGGAGCTGTTTTTT
size: -
J: TRBJ2-2
D: -
V: TRBV7-6

CDR3: CASIEEGVSSPLHF
DNA: TGTGCCAGCATCGAAGAGGGGGTTAGCTCACCCCTCCACTTT
size: few
J: TRBJ1-6
D: -
V: TRBV6-5

CDR3: CASSDRANTEAFF
DNA: TGCGCCAGCAGCGACAGGGCGAACACTGAAGCTTTCTTT
size: -
J: TRBJ1-1
D: TRBD1
V: TRBV4-3